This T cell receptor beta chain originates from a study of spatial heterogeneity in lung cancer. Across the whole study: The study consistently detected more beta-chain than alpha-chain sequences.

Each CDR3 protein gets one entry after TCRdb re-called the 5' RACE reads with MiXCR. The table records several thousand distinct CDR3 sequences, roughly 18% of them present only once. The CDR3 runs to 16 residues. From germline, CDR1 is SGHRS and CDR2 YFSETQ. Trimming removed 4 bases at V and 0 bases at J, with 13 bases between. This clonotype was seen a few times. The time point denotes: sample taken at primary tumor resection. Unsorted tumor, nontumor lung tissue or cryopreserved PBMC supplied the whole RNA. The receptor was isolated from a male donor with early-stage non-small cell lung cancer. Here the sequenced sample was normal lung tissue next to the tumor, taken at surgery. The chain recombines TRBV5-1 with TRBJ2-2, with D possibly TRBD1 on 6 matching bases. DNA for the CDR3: TGCGCCAGCAGCCAAGCCCCAGGGGCGAACACCGGGGAGCTGTTTTTT. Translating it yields CASSQAPGANTGELFF.